Below are 4 T cell receptor beta chains sequenced from a single sample in a study of blood T cell repertoires in COVID-19. Using immunoSEQ multiplex PCR, the repertoire was profiled, and TCRdb retains in-frame clones only, with some absent. The sample comprises under 300,000 clones, 90% to 95% of which are singletons, and under 2.5% rests with the top ten. Sequenced sample: PBMCs or T cells enriched from blood (not recorded which). The receptors derive from a woman between 18 and 29 years old who had recovered from COVID-19.

In its sample, this clone was seen a few times. The chain joins TRBV29-1 to TRBJ2-1; tentative D call: TRBD1 (5 bases). The CDR3 spans 15 residues. The germline V gene has CDR1 SQVTM and CDR2 ANQGSEA. Trimming took off 0 bases at V and 4 bases at J, with 13 bases between the two ends. The CDR3 DNA is TGCAGCGTTGAAGATGTATACAGGACGTACAATGAGCAGTTCTTC. As protein: CSVEDVYRTYNEQFF.

This clone has only one observation. The chain employs TRBV28 and TRBJ1-4; D may be TRBD1 (5 bases). This CDR3 has 14 residues. Trimming pared 8 bases from V and 7 bases from J, leaving 17 bases between. Per germline, CDR1 MDHEN and CDR2 SYDVKM. The CDR3 DNA is TGTGCCAGCTATTCAAAGGGCAGGGTTGAAAAACTGTTTTTT. This translates into CASYSKGRVEKLFF.

The chain couples TRBV9 to TRBJ2-5; 7 bases map to TRBD1. CDR3 length: 13 amino acids. CDR1 is SGDLS and CDR2 is YYNGEE in the germline V gene. With 3 bases clipped from V and 2 bases from J, the junction kept 1 base outside the gene matches. The CDR3 here is CASSEGQQETQYF. In DNA form, the CDR3 reads TGTGCCAGCAGCGAGGGACAGCAAGAGACCCAGTACTTC.

The chain joins TRBV6-5 to TRBJ1-1; TRBD1 might be the D (6 bases). Germline loops: CDR1 MNHEY, CDR2 SVGAGI. Trimming took off 6 bases at V and 5 bases at J, with 13 bases between the two ends. The CDR3 length is 13 residues. CDR3 sequence: CASRPNRDTEAFF. The CDR3, as DNA: TGTGCCAGCAGACCTAACAGGGATACTGAAGCTTTCTTT.